These T cell receptor beta chains were read from a single sample in a study of molecular identifiers for immune sequencing clone quantification. Via MiXCR, TCRdb re-called the PCR reads, giving one row per CDR3 protein. The sample holds about 12,000 distinct CDR3 sequences; 16% are singletons and the top ten take around 1.6%. The sample comprised naive CD8+ T cells from blood, with Jurkat cell RNA spiked in. The receptors were sampled from a human donor in good health. Some libraries in this study had Jurkat cell RNA spiked in. Both conserved end residues are part of each CDR3. D genes are given only for firm matches. Clone size is stated in some rows and not others, as once, few, many or a class when expanded.

abundance,d_gene,j_gene,v_gene,CDR3nt,CDR3aa
few,-,TRBJ2-7,TRBV6-5,TGTGCCAGCAGTTACTCGGGACTCCCCTACTACGAGCAGTACTTC,CASSYSGLPYYEQYF
many,TRBD1,TRBJ2-5,TRBV6-2/TRBV6-3,TGTGCCAGCAGTTACGGGACAGGGGGAGAGACCCAGTACTTC,CASSYGTGGETQYF
few,TRBD1,TRBJ2-7,TRBV10-3,TGTGCCATCAGTACGACGGACAGGGGTAGCTCCTACGAGCAGTACTTC,CAISTTDRGSSYEQYF
many,-,TRBJ2-3,TRBV5-4,TGTGCCAGCAGGGGACCGGGCCACACTAGCACAGATACGCAGTATTTT,CASRGPGHTSTDTQYF
-,TRBD2,TRBJ2-7,TRBV4-1,TGCGCCAGCAGCCAAGTAGTGTCCGCGGGAGTCTACGAGCAGTACTTC,CASSQVVSAGVYEQYF
-,-,TRBJ2-7,TRBV5-5,TGTGCCAGCAGCTTGGAGGGGCCGGGGGAGCAGTACTTC,CASSLEGPGEQYF
medium-sized,TRBD2,TRBJ2-3,TRBV7-2,TGTGCCAGCAGCCGCCGCCTCGGAGCGGGAGGGCCCGGGAAAGATACGCAGTATTTT,CASSRRLGAGGPGKDTQYF
medium-sized,TRBD1,TRBJ1-1,TRBV4-1,TGCGCCAGCAGCCCCGGGGGTGGGCAGGGGGCGCTTTTGGACACTGAAGCTTTCTTT,CASSPGGGQGALLDTEAFF
many,-,TRBJ2-7,TRBV29-1,TGCAGCGTCGGAGAGACGGGATTCGTTTACGAGCAGTACTTC,CSVGETGFVYEQYF
medium-sized,-,TRBJ2-3,TRBV7-9,TGTGCCAGCAGCCAAGGGTTGTACCCAGATACGCAGTATTTT,CASSQGLYPDTQYF
medium-sized,TRBD2,TRBJ2-1,TRBV11-2,TGTGCCAGCAGCTTACCCGGACTAGCGGGAGGCTATGAGCAGTTCTTC,CASSLPGLAGGYEQFF
-,TRBD2,TRBJ2-7,TRBV6-5,TGTGCCAGCAGTCCGTCTCTAGCGGGATCCCCCTACGAGCAGTACTTC,CASSPSLAGSPYEQYF
many,-,TRBJ2-1,TRBV28,TGTGCCAGCATCCTCTACAATGAGCAGTTCTTC,CASILYNEQFF
medium-sized,-,TRBJ1-4,TRBV27,TGTGCCAGCAGTTTGGCGGGGGTCGCAACTAATGAAAAACTGTTTTTT,CASSLAGVATNEKLFF
medium-sized,TRBD2,TRBJ2-7,TRBV4-3,TGCGCCAGCAGCCAGGTAGCGGGAGTAGGTCGCTACGAGCAGTACTTC,CASSQVAGVGRYEQYF
few,TRBD2,TRBJ2-3,TRBV6-4,TGTGCCAGCGTGGAGTGGCTGGCGGGAGCGACAGATACGCAGTATTTT,CASVEWLAGATDTQYF
many,TRBD1,TRBJ1-3,TRBV5-6,TGTGCCAGCAGCTTGAAGGGGGCTTCTGGAAACACCATATATTTT,CASSLKGASGNTIYF
medium-sized,-,TRBJ2-5,TRBV20-1,TGCAGTGCTAGAGATCGGTCCTTCCTAGCGTCTATACAAGAGACCCAGTACTTC,CSARDRSFLASIQETQYF
few,-,TRBJ2-7,TRBV27,TGTGCCAGCAGTTTATCGGTCAGCCTTCGTGGCGAGCAGTACTTC,CASSLSVSLRGEQYF
many,-,TRBJ1-1,TRBV5-1,TGCGCCAGCAGCTTGTACAGAGCCTCCATCATGAACACTGAAGCTTTCTTT,CASSLYRASIMNTEAFF
many,-,TRBJ2-2,TRBV11-2,TGTGCCAGCAGCTTCGAGTCCTGGACCGGGGAGCTGTTTTTT,CASSFESWTGELFF
few,TRBD1,TRBJ1-2,TRBV12-3/TRBV12-4,TGTGCCAGCAGTTTTAGGGGACAGCAGTTCAACTATGGCTACACCTTC,CASSFRGQQFNYGYTF
medium-sized,-,TRBJ1-1,TRBV7-2,TGTGCCAGCAGCTTTAGGGGGACGAACACTGAAGCTTTCTTT,CASSFRGTNTEAFF
medium-sized,-,TRBJ2-2,TRBV14,TGTGCCAGCAGCCAAGTAGAGCGGACTTACACCGGGGAGCTGTTTTTT,CASSQVERTYTGELFF
medium-sized,TRBD2,TRBJ2-2,TRBV20-1,TGCAGTGCTAGAGATGGGTGGGCGGGAGAGGACACCGGGGAGCTGTTTTTT,CSARDGWAGEDTGELFF
medium-sized,-,TRBJ1-2,TRBV4-1,TGCGCCAGCAGCCAAGATATAGGCAGGGGTGACTATGGCTACACCTTC,CASSQDIGRGDYGYTF
few,TRBD1,TRBJ2-5,TRBV14,TGTGCCAGCAGCTCAAGAGGGGGACAGGGCTGGCCTCAAGAGACCCAGTACTTC,CASSSRGGQGWPQETQYF
medium-sized,-,TRBJ1-3,TRBV15,TGTGCCACCAGCAGAGAAGAGGGAAACACCATATATTTT,CATSREEGNTIYF